This T cell receptor (beta chain) was obtained from a study of Ad26.COV2.S vaccination and SARS-CoV-2 variants (dated by TCRdb to the early 2020s). In terms of the full investigation: Vaccine-arm donors came from COV1001, a multicentre, randomized, double-blind, placebo-controlled phase I-IIa trial of Ad26.COV2.S in healthy adults. Dosing of Ad26.COV2.S was intramuscular, at either 5x10^10 or 1x10^11 viral particles, delivered as one shot or as two shots spaced 56 days apart. The specificity and breadth of SARS-CoV-2-reactive T cell receptors after Ad26.COV2.S vaccination were assessed by TCRbeta repertoire sequencing. A total of 32 samples were included in the TCR-sequenced set, comprising about 20 Ad26.COV2.S vaccine recipients, 5 placebo recipients and 8 SARS-CoV-2 convalescent individuals. Trial participants were randomized into five groups of five: low-dose or high-dose Ad26.COV2.S given once or twice, or placebo on both occasions. Blinding of investigators to trial group allocation was maintained during experiments and outcome assessment.

This clone appeared a few times. Its antigen target is currently unknown. No much larger clone exists at a distance of one base, and base qualities are not known. There are 17 amino acids in the CDR3, from cysteine to phenylalanine inclusive. The only DNA kept is the CDR3, 51 bases in frame from the first base. CDR1 and CDR2, per the germline V gene, are SNHLY and FYNNEI. V sheds 4 bases and J sheds 1 base, leaving 17 bases between their ends. The intended sense of this specimen's treatment or condition label: roughly 20 received Ad26.COV2.S at low or high dose, single or two shots; 5 received placebo; per-sample allocation not given. For vaccine and placebo recipients, repertoires were sequenced using samples collected on day 63 after the first injection. In Cohort 1b, fewer than 30 adults aged 18-55 years were enrolled at a single site in Boston, USA, between 29 July and 7 August 2020. Ad26.COV2.S consisted of a replication-incompetent adenovirus type 26 vector by which a prefusion-stabilized SARS-CoV-2 spike protein from the original Wuhan strain was expressed.

The paper's findings and limits, for the study overall: The study lacked the statistical power to compare responses across vaccine doses or regimens. The authors noted that total T cell responses may have been underestimated by the TCR breadth and depth analyses. Non-spike TCR breadth was comparable between vaccine and placebo recipients, consistent with the vaccine containing only spike. Compared with placebo recipients, Ad26.COV2.S recipients showed higher spike-specific TCR breadth (P = 0.0014). After vaccination, spike-specific CD8+ and CD4+ T cell responses were reported to show substantial breadth.

The immunoSEQ Assay was used to sequence TCRbeta CDR3 regions. After extraction, genomic DNA underwent amplification by bias-controlled multiplex PCR, followed by high-throughput sequencing. The source study handled its data this way. Collapsing and filtering of sequences were performed to quantify the absolute abundance of each unique TCRbeta CDR3 region. T cell fraction was estimated by normalizing TCRbeta template counts to usable DNA, which was measured by amplifying reference genes present in all nucleated cells. Repertoire TCRs were annotated as SARS-CoV-2-specific when V gene, CDR3 amino acid sequence and J gene were exactly matched to a known reactive TCR set. The reference SARS-CoV-2 TCR set came from MIRA and was filtered for enrichment in COVID-19-positive ImmuneCODE repertoires, removing public or cross-reactive TCRs. Using the MIRA antigens, annotated TCRs were further analysed by specific ORF or by position within an ORF. Depth was the summed frequency of annotated unique rearrangements, while breadth was defined as annotated unique rearrangements over total unique productive rearrangements. Two-sided Wilcoxon rank-sum tests were applied when comparing TCR breadth between groups. TCRdb obtained this table from immuneACCESS and retained in-frame rearrangements with V and J assigned. These tables miss some clones; where compared with another copy, unresolved V genes account for less than half of the shortfall, and the remainder is unexplained. V and J calls and clone size follow that table, whereas D and trimming were derived from the DNA. This sample gives hundreds of thousands of clones in total; approximately 90% of them show up just once. In total, the top ten clones hold over 9% of the sample.

The material was peripheral blood, obtained in a trial of Ad26.COV2.S vaccine versus placebo. Rearrangement joined TRBV2 to TRBJ1-5; the D gene is perhaps TRBD1, on 6 matching bases. The clonotype originates from a person between 18 and 60 years old who received the Ad26.COV2.S COVID-19 vaccine or a placebo. The nucleotide sequence is TGTGCCAGCAGTGCGGGGGCCAGGGATATAAGCAATCAGCCCCAGCATTTT. It encodes CASSAGARDISNQPQHF.